Sequencing of this T cell receptor (beta chain) was carried out in a study of shared clonotypes between healthy human individuals (dated by TCRdb to 2018 to 2020). Study-level background: Two women and three men aged 18 to 49 years were included in the cohort. To estimate repertoire size and how much clonotype sharing occurs between individuals, the study deeply sequenced the blood TCR repertoires of about 5 healthy adults. Libraries were prepared and TCR repertoires were sequenced by different laboratories using diverse techniques, in order to increase sequencing depth and limit assay-specific biases. Each donor's leukapheresis produced roughly between about 0.9 and 9.5 billion PBMCs.

The donors were healthy, HIV-negative adults with no recently reported acute infections or vaccinations. Only Caucasian adults living in Nashville, Tennessee, USA were represented among the donors. For unsorted samples, tens of millions of PBMCs were counted, and genomic DNA was extracted using the QIAamp DNA Blood Mini kit. Blood was obtained by leukapheresis, after which PBMCs were separated by Ficoll-Histopaque density gradient centrifugation and cryopreserved in liquid nitrogen vapor phase. TCR CDR3 regions were amplified from genomic DNA by multiplex PCR using the deep immunoSEQ assay. Extracted genomic DNA from each cell subset was distributed evenly across all wells of several immunoSEQ 96-well plates, and each plate was treated as a replicate. Each replicate PCR for unsorted PBMC received roughly 300 ng genomic DNA, equal to approximately 30,000 T cell genomes. Unsorted PBMC genomic DNA was sequenced across ten immunoSEQ deep assay plates. Purified libraries were measured with a Qubit 3.0 fluorometer, size-checked on a Bioanalyzer 2100, and measured again with the KAPA Library Quantification kit. Every immunoSEQ 96-well plate was sequenced on a dedicated single-read 150-cycle Illumina NextSeq 550 flow cell. The authors' pipeline ran thus. The immunoSEQ output contained only junctional sequences without quality scores, so filtering could not match that applied to full-length reads. Sequences were annotated with PyIR, a Python wrapper for IgBLAST v1.9, using IMGT germline references to assign V/J genes and CDR3. Reads with weak V/J assignments (E-value above 1e-6), missing CDR3, stop codons, out-of-frame junctions, or ambiguous translated residues were removed. V3J clonotypes were defined as sequences sharing the same inferred V gene, J gene, and CDR3 amino acid sequence. The percentage overlap between two repertoires was calculated by dividing the number of shared unique clonotypes by the size of the smaller repertoire. Repertoire richness was assessed with RTK rarefaction, the Chao1 estimator, and Recon v2.1 estimates of unobserved clonotypes. The table comes from immuneACCESS by way of TCRdb, which keeps in-frame sequences with V and J called. Part of the clones is missing from these tables; in studies checked, under half for an unresolved V gene and the rest for unknown reasons. V and J calls and clone size are given by that table; D and trimming were obtained from the DNA. The sample records 450,000 to 500,000 clones, around 85% of which are singletons. The ten largest clones represent 10% to 15% of the sample.

General findings and caveats noted by the study authors: Pairwise subsampling led to the expectation that sequencing depth would affect the degree of clonotype sharing among donors. Because the study included only a small number of donors, the genetic and exposure-history diversity represented was limited. Only blood was sampled, and tissue TCR repertoires likely differ from those in blood.

This clone appeared once. This clone's antigen is unknown. No per-base quality is available; no much larger clone lies one base away. This sample includes further DNA sequences coding for the same CDR3. The source is a woman between 40 and 55 years old in good health. Some clones in this sample may be carry-over from other donors' samples. Material for sequencing was PBMCs.

The CDR3 sequence is CASSYPGTSGYEQYF. The bases are TGTGCCAGCAGTTACCCAGGGACTAGCGGCTACGAGCAGTACTTC. The chain was built from TRBV6-5 and TRBJ2-7; TRBD2 fits 11 bases in the junction. Inclusive of the bounding cysteine and phenylalanine, the CDR3 is 15 residues long. The kept DNA is CDR3 alone, 45 bases in frame from the first base. Via the germline V gene, CDR1 is MNHEY and CDR2 SVGAGI. V loses 2 bases at its end and J loses 3 bases; junction bases beyond the gene matches: 3.